This TCR beta chain was sequenced for a study of vaccination and CD4 T cells after COVID-19 (dated 2022 in TCRdb). For the wider study: The convalescent cohort included six males and four females, with two Hispanic individuals, seven Caucasians, two Asians and one multiracial person. In around nine COVID-19 convalescent patients and a handful of infection-naive healthy vaccine recipients, the spike-specific CD4+ TCR repertoire before mRNA vaccination was compared with the repertoire after mRNA vaccination. At the TCR clonotype level, an earlier paper using these donors assessed memory CD4+ T cell crossreactivity between SARS-CoV-2 and common cold coronavirus spike proteins. Two doses of either the Pfizer-BioNTech BNT162b2 vaccine (n=8) or the Moderna mRNA-1273 vaccine (n=2) were administered to participants. Control cultures received a CEFX viral epitope pool as the positive control, an HIV-1 Nef peptide pool as the negative control, or no peptide. Post-COVID blood samples from convalescent patients were collected a median of roughly 100 days after diagnosis, with a range of roughly 30 to 170 days. Overlapping spike peptide pools from SARS-CoV-2 and from the common cold coronaviruses HCoV-NL63, HCoV-OC43 and HCoV-229E were used as culture stimuli. The time from the second vaccine dose to post-vaccine blood sampling had a median of around 72 days and ranged from about 14 to 241 days. General conclusions and limits of the study: An increase in the median number of SARS-CoV-2-reactive clonotypes from approximately 21 after infection to 35 to 40 after vaccination was observed, but the change was not found to be significant. Of the vaccine-specific clones in convalescent patients, 304 of 307, or nearly all, reacted only to SARS-CoV-2 spike and did not cross-react with common cold coronaviruses. Among the post-vaccine SARS-CoV-2-reactive clones in convalescent patients, a median around 90% showed up only after vaccination, which suggests vaccine-specific priming. Only a relatively small number of convalescent patients were included in the study, and early timepoints following natural infection were not analyzed.

Concerning this clonotype itself: What antigen it recognizes has not been identified. Base qualities are not recorded, but no much larger clone differs from it by a single base.

CDR1 MNHNS and CDR2 SASEGT were looked up in the germline V gene. The CDR3 contains 17 residues, cysteine and phenylalanine counted. Just CDR3 DNA is preserved here, 51 bases in frame from base 1. Trimming costs V 7 bases and J 3 bases, and their ends lie 23 bases apart. This sample's treatment or condition label indicates: approximately 9-day PBMC culture with coronavirus spike peptide pools or control peptides (ViraFEST assay). CD4+ T cells from unexposed donors were collected before the COVID-19 pandemic (2011-2018). The study used the ViraFEST assay, which expanded antigen-specific T cells with peptide pools and then identified expanded clonotypes by TCR sequencing. About 1.8 million PBMCs per well were cultured in IMDM with roughly 5% human AB serum and roughly 9.3 IU/ml IL-2, plus 10 ug/ml peptide pools. On days 3 and 7, half of the culture medium was replaced with fresh IL-2-containing medium. After 9 to 10 days of culture, CD4+ T cells were isolated by negative selection using the EasySep CD4+ T cell isolation kit. As cell numbers permitted, CD4+ T cells from unexposed donors were tested for reactivity to SARS-CoV-2 S and N and to four common cold coronavirus spike pools. PBMCs were separated from whole blood using Ficoll-Paque Plus gradient centrifugation and then either used fresh or cryopreserved at -140C. Triplicate wells were generally used for each culture condition. Leukapheresis product for the unexposed donors was bought commercially.

Library preparation was by PCR. At the Johns Hopkins FTIC core, DNA from the cultured CD4+ T cells underwent TCR sequencing with the Oncomine TCR Beta short-read assay. The QIAamp micro DNA kit was used to extract genomic DNA from the cultured CD4+ T cells. Oncomine TCR Beta libraries from cultured CD4+ T cells were pooled using unique dual indexes and sequenced on an Illumina iSeq 100. For the original study's pipeline: Non-productive sequences were removed, and CDR3s that did not start with C, did not end with F or W, or were shorter than 7 amino acids were discarded. The MANAFEST web application was used to identify antigen-specific clonotypes by comparing peptide-stimulated wells against reference wells and other culture wells. For a clone to be called positive, the clone needed an FDR below 0.05, an odds ratio above 5, and a productive frequency above 0.1% in at least two of three replicate wells. Cross-reactive clonotypes were defined as significantly expanded in both SARS-CoV-2 spike wells and at least one common cold coronavirus spike condition. Using R version 3.6.1, CDR3 homology was evaluated through Levenshtein distances (stringdist) along with unrooted phylogenetic trees (ape). The raw public reads went through TCRdb reprocessing: fastp at Q25, MiXCR clone calling, in-frame beta chains kept. Entries are consolidated by CDR3 protein sequence, retaining the most common genes and DNA. In this record, the V and J calls reflect TCRdb's handling and not the investigators' own analysis. This sample comprises some 8,900 distinct CDR3 sequences, 30% to 35% of them detected only once. The leading ten clones occupy roughly 8% of the sample.

The rearrangement joined TRBV6-1 to TRBJ2-3, and the D gene may be TRBD2, 7 bases matching. The TCR was taken from a human donor in good health. Sequenced: CD4+ T cells from blood, cultured in vitro. The bases read TGTGCCAGCAAGAGCGTTGCGGGGGCACCCCATACAGATACGCAGTATTTT. Translated, this gives CASKSVAGAPHTDTQYF.